The 4 T cell receptor beta chains reported below all come from one sample, sequenced in a study of cytomegalovirus exposure and HLA in healthy donors. The primer mix had 60 Vbeta and 13 Jbeta primers. The assay was immunoSEQ multiplex PCR, and TCRdb's table has in-frame clones only and misses some. The sample has some 150,000 clones, around 77% seen once. The sequencing sample was made of PBMCs. The receptors originated from a woman between 40 and 50 years old in good health and CMV-seropositive.

V and J are TRBV7-3 and TRBJ2-1; D may be TRBD2 (5 bases). The CDR3 has 14 residues. Germline V gives CDR1 SGHTA, CDR2 FQGTGA. Trimming stripped 5 bases from V and 4 bases from J, with 12 bases between. The CDR3 spells CASSAVSGYNEQFF. CDR3 coding DNA: TGTGCCAGCAGCGCCGTATCGGGGTACAATGAGCAGTTCTTC.

This chain links TRBV27 with TRBJ1-2, with a weak D call TRBD1 (5 bases). V shed 5 bases and J shed 0 bases, with 25 bases lying between them. The length of the CDR3 is 19 residues. CDR1 is MNHEY, CDR2 SMNVEV, per germline (reference sequence). The CDR3 DNA reads TGTGCCAGCAGTCACAAAAACTCCCTCCGGGGGAAAGCTAACTATGGCTACACCTTC. Translating it yields CASSHKNSLRGKANYGYTF.

The J gene is TRBJ1-2, the V gene TRBV4-2; a weak D match, TRBD1 (5 bases). CDR1 and CDR2 (germline): LGHNA, YNFKEQ. The CDR3 runs 16 residues. Trimming pared 0 bases from V and 4 bases from J, leaving 15 bases between. The DNA of the CDR3 is TGTGCCAGCAGCCAAGAGGGGGGTAGGCCTCTCTATGGCTACACCTTC. This translates into CASSQEGGRPLYGYTF.

This rearrangement joins TRBV30 to TRBJ2-5; a possible D gene is TRBD1 (6 bases). The CDR3 runs 13 residues. The germline V and J ends were trimmed by 5 bases and 7 bases, with 17 bases remaining between them. Germline-derived CDR1 and CDR2 are GTSNPN and SVGIG (reference sequence). The chain's CDR3 is CAWDGQLKGTQYF. The CDR3 DNA sequence: TGTGCCTGGGACGGACAGTTGAAGGGGACCCAGTACTTC.